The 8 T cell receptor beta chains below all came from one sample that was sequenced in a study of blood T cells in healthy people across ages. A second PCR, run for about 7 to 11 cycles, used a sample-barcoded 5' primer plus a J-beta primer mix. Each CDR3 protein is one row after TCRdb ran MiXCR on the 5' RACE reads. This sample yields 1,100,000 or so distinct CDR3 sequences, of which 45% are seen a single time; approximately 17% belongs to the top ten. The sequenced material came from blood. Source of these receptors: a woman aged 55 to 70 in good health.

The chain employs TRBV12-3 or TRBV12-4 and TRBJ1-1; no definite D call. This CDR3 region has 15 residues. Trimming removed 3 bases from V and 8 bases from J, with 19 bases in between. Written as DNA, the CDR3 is TGTGCCAGCAGTTTCAGCAGTGTTGGGCGAGGGGAAGCTTTCTTT. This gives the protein CASSFSSVGRGEAFF.

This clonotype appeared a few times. CDR3 amino acids: CASSFNGDEQFF. CDR3 in DNA: TGTGCCAGCAGTTTCAATGGGGATGAGCAGTTCTTC. This rearrangement joins TRBV27 to TRBJ2-1; D remains unclear. The CDR3 runs 12 residues. Germline-derived CDR1 and CDR2 are MNHEY and SMNVEV (reference sequence). V shed 3 bases and J shed 8 bases, with 8 bases lying between them.

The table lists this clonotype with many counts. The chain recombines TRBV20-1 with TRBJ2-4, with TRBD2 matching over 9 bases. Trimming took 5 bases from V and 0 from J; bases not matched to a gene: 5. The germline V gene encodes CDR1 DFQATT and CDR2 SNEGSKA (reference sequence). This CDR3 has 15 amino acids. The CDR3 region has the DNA TGCAGTGCTTTGGGCGGGGGGGTAGCCAAAAACATTCAGTACTTC. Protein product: CSALGGGVAKNIQYF.

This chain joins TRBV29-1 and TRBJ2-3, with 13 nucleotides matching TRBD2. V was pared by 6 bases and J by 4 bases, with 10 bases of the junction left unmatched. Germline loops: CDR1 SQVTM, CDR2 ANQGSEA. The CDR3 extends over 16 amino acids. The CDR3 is CSVRGTSGILSDTQYF. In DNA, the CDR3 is TGCAGCGTGAGAGGGACTAGCGGGATCCTATCAGATACGCAGTATTTT.

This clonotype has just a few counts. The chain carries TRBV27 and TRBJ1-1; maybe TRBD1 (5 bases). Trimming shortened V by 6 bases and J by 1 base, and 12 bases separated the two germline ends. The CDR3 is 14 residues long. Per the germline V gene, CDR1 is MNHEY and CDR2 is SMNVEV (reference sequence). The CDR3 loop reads CASRPYTGNTEAFF. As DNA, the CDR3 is TGTGCCAGCAGACCGTACACAGGGAACACTGAAGCTTTCTTT.

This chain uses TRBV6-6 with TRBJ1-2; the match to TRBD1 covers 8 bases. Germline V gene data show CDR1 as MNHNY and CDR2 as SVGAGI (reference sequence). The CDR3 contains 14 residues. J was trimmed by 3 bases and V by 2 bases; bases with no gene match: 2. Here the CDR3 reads CASSYPQGDYGYTF. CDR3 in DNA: TGTGCCAGCAGTTACCCACAGGGGGACTATGGCTACACCTTC.

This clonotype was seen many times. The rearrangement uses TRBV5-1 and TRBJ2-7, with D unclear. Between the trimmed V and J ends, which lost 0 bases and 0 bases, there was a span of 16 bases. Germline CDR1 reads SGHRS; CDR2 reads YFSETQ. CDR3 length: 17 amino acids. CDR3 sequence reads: CASSLEGPGSNSYEQYF. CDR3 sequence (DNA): TGCGCCAGCAGCTTGGAAGGTCCCGGGTCAAACTCCTACGAGCAGTACTTC.

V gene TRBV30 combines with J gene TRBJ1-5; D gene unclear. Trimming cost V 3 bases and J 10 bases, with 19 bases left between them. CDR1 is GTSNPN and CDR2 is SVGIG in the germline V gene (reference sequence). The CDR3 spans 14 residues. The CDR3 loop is CAWSLSSLRSPQHF. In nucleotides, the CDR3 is TGTGCCTGGAGCTTATCATCCTTACGCTCTCCCCAGCATTTT.